A single sample is the source of the 11 T cell receptor beta chains below, sequenced in a study of blood T cell repertoires in COVID-19. Assay used: immunoSEQ multiplex PCR; TCRdb lists only in-frame clones, some missing. The sample holds 200,000 to 250,000 clones, around nine tenths seen once. The specimen sequenced was peripheral blood. The receptors were sampled from a man in his forties or fifties with COVID-19, enrolled during active disease.

The chain uses TRBV19 and TRBJ2-3, with 7 nucleotides matching TRBD1. CDR3 length: 16 amino acids. V was clipped by 4 bases and J by 2 bases; unmatched bases: 9. The germline V gene encodes CDR1 LNHDA and CDR2 SQIVND (reference sequence). CDR3 in amino acids: CASSKLGQLTTDTQYF. The CDR3 bases are TGTGCCAGTAGTAAACTGGGACAGCTAACCACAGATACGCAGTATTTT.

In the case of this clone: Other DNA sequences of this sample code for an identical CDR3. The V and J genes are TRBV7-2 and TRBJ1-2, with 7 bases identical to TRBD1. J lost 3 bases, V lost 5 bases, and 3 bases had no gene match. The CDR3 runs 13 residues. Germline CDR1 is SGHTA and CDR2 is FQGNSA. In DNA, the CDR3 is TGTGCCAGCAGCGTTGACAGGGACTATGGCTACACCTTC. This encodes CASSVDRDYGYTF.

The chain joins TRBV5-6 to TRBJ2-1, with D possibly being TRBD2 (5 bases). This CDR3 comprises 19 residues. Germline V gene lookup returns CDR1 SGHDT and CDR2 YYEEEE. V lost 2 bases and J lost 4, with 25 bases in between. The CDR3 DNA is TGTGCCAGCAGCTTAATTATCGTGGAGGCGGGTGGGCGGTACAATGAGCAGTTCTTC. This translates into CASSLIIVEAGGRYNEQFF.

The sample holds one count of this clone. The rearrangement uses TRBV5-6 and TRBJ2-7, with TRBD2 matching over 8 bases. This CDR3 comprises 15 residues. The V gene's germline CDR1 is SGHDT and CDR2 YYEEEE. V lost 0 bases, J lost 2 bases, and 4 bases stayed unmatched. CDR3 protein: CASSLVGTSPYEQYF. The CDR3, as DNA: TGTGCCAGCAGCTTGGTAGGGACTAGTCCCTACGAGCAGTACTTC. Variable domain in full (rest from reference TRBV5-6 and TRBJ2-7): DAGVTQSPTHLIKTRGQQVTLRCSPKSGHDTVSWYQQALGQGPQFIFQYYEEEERQRGNFPDRFSGHQFPNYSSELNVNALLLGDSALYLCASSLVGTSPYEQYFGPGTRLTVT.

CDR3 in DNA: TGTGCCAGCAGTTTAGGGGGCTCTGGAAACACCATATATTTT. Translating gives CASSLGGSGNTIYF. This rearrangement joins TRBV6-5 to TRBJ1-3; possibly TRBD1 for D (6 bases). CDR1 is MNHEY, CDR2 SVGAGI, per germline. This CDR3 has 14 amino acids. V lost 4 bases and J lost 0, with 7 bases in between.

The V and J genes are TRBV3-1 (or the pseudogene TRBV3-2) and TRBJ2-5; weak D call: TRBD2 (6 bases). Germline CDR1 is LGHDT and CDR2 is YNNKEL (reference sequence). The CDR3 runs to 14 residues. With 3 bases removed from V and 4 bases from J, the gap between germline ends came to 12 bases. CDR3 sequence reads: CASSQPTGVETQYF. The CDR3 DNA is TGTGCCAGCAGCCAGCCGACGGGGGTAGAGACCCAGTACTTC.

The rearrangement links TRBV6-1 to TRBJ2-3; 13 positions agree with TRBD2. Germline assignment: CDR1 MNHNS and CDR2 SASEGT. The CDR3 is 17 amino acids. V lost 3 bases to trimming and J lost 0 bases; unmatched junction nucleotides: 3. The CDR3 loop is CASSETSGGTSTDTQYF. In DNA form, the CDR3 reads TGTGCCAGCAGTGAGACTAGCGGGGGGACTAGCACAGATACGCAGTATTTT.

This chain uses TRBV7-9 with TRBJ1-5; D is undetermined. Germline CDR1 and CDR2: SEHNR and FQNEAQ (reference sequence). V lost 5 bases and J 0 bases, leaving 5 bases between the germline ends. The CDR3 has 13 amino acids. The CDR3 region is CASSTGSNQPQHF. The DNA for the CDR3 is TGTGCCAGCAGCACGGGTAGCAATCAGCCCCAGCATTTT.

The gene calls are TRBV6-4 and TRBJ2-2; TRBD1 matches 7 bases. Germline-derived CDR1 and CDR2 are MRHNA and SNTAGT. The CDR3 runs to 14 residues. Trimming removed 7 bases from V and 3 bases from J; junction bases left unmatched: 5. The CDR3 DNA is TGTGCCAGCATTGGGACAGAGGACACCGGGGAGCTGTTTTTT. Its translation: CASIGTEDTGELFF.

With respect to this clone: The sample contains more than one DNA sequence encoding this CDR3. The rearrangement joins TRBV9 to TRBJ2-7, with 7 bases lining up with TRBD1. This CDR3 comprises 14 residues. V trimming: 2 bases; J trimming: 0 bases; junction bases outside the gene matches: 2. From germline, CDR1 is SGDLS and CDR2 YYNGEE. The CDR3 DNA is TGTGCCAGCAGCGTCGGGACAGCCTCCTACGAGCAGTACTTC. Protein sequence: CASSVGTASYEQYF.

The CDR3 region is CASSFRTGGEKLFF. CDR3 bases: TGCGCCAGCAGCTTCAGGACAGGTGGTGAAAAACTGTTTTTT. This rearrangement joins TRBV5-1 to TRBJ1-4; TRBD1 matches at 7 bases. The CDR3 spans 14 residues. Per the germline V gene, CDR1 is SGHRS and CDR2 is YFSETQ. The V and J ends lost 2 bases and 7 bases, in that order; junction bases with no gene match: 5. Full variable domain (rest looked up from reference TRBV5-1 and TRBJ1-4): KAGVTQTPRYLIKTRGQQVTLSCSPISGHRSVSWYQQTPGQGLQFLFEYFSETQRNKGNFPGRFSGRQFSNSRSEMNVSTLELGDSALYLCASSFRTGGEKLFFGSGTQLSVL.